This T cell receptor beta chain was observed in a study of spatial heterogeneity in lung cancer. Turning to the study itself: More beta-chain than alpha-chain sequences were consistently detected. Study results and limitations: Relative to follow-up, resection was when ubiquitous expanded tumor TCRs appeared more in blood.

The germline V gene has CDR1 SNHLY and CDR2 FYNNEI. The V gene lost 6 bases and the J gene lost 3 bases, with 9 bases spanning the gap. The CDR3 has 13 residues. This clonotype was seen at least ten times. Its specificity is not known. Each TCR cDNA molecule bore a unique molecular identifier. Each CDR3 protein is one row after TCRdb ran MiXCR on the 5' RACE reads. The sample shows tens of thousands of distinct CDR3 sequences, about 7.6% of them seen only once. Time point meaning: sample taken at primary tumor resection. The input for sequencing was PBMCs, taken at surgery. This TCR was recovered from a male donor with early-stage non-small cell lung cancer. V is TRBV2 and J is TRBJ2-1; D might be TRBD1 or TRBD2, each matching 5 bases. The chain's CDR3 is CASSGAVYNEQFF. The CDR3 bases are TGTGCCAGCAGCGGGGCGGTCTACAATGAGCAGTTCTTC.